What follows are 20 T cell receptor beta chains derived from one specimen sequenced in a study of T cells in localized non-small cell lung cancer. Data came from immunoSEQ multiplex PCR; TCRdb stores just in-frame clones and leaves some out. Of fewer than 2,500 clones in the sample, roughly a quarter are singletons; the top ten hold over 15%. Sequenced material: normal lung tissue next to the tumor, taken before any cancer treatment. These receptors were obtained from a male donor older than 55 with stage I lung adenocarcinoma.

The rearrangement uses TRBV2 and TRBJ1-5; the D is unclear. V lost 9 bases, J lost 0 bases, and 9 bases lay in between. The CDR3 is made up of 13 amino acids. Germline assignment: CDR1 SNHLY and CDR2 FYNNEI. DNA of the CDR3: TGTGCCAGGGGGTTGGGTAGCAATCAGCCCCAGCATTTT. This translates into CARGLGSNQPQHF.

This clone ranks as medium-sized. The chain carries TRBV6-8 and TRBJ2-1; 7 bases match TRBD1. Germline V CDR1 and CDR2: MNHGY, SAAAGT. The CDR3 is 15 amino acids. V was clipped by 6 bases and J by 6 bases; unmatched bases: 11. CDR3 amino acids: CASSLDRQGGNEQFF. The CDR3 bases are TGTGCCAGCAGCCTGGACAGACAGGGCGGCAATGAGCAGTTCTTC.

The J gene is TRBJ1-1, the V gene TRBV28; D call uncertain. Deletions cut 2 bases from V and 1 base from J, with 5 bases between. The CDR3 has 13 residues. The germline gives CDR1 MDHEN, CDR2 SYDVKM. The CDR3 bases are TGTGCCAGCAGTTTAATAGGGAACACTGAAGCTTTCTTT. Translation: CASSLIGNTEAFF.

This clone was counted only a few times. Written as DNA, the CDR3 is TGTGCCAGCAGCCAGGGGATTATGAGCTCCTACAATGAGCAGTTCTTC. The encoded protein is CASSQGIMSSYNEQFF. The chain employs TRBV11-3 and TRBJ2-1; tentatively, D is TRBD1 (6 bases). Germline-derived CDR1 and CDR2 are SGHNT and YENEEA. Trimming pared 5 bases from V and 0 bases from J, leaving 14 bases between. The CDR3 loop spans 16 amino acids.

The gene calls are TRBV11-3 and TRBJ1-4; TRBD1 aligns across 10 bases. The junction had 4 bases not matched to a gene; V was cut back by 4 bases and J by 5 bases. CDR1 and CDR2 (germline): SGHNT, YENEEA. CDR3 length: 15 amino acids. The CDR3 region is CASSSTGQGNEKLFF. For the CDR3, the DNA is TGTGCCAGCAGCTCCACGGGACAGGGGAATGAAAAACTGTTTTTT.

On this clone: This same CDR3 is encoded by further DNA sequences in the sample. V and J are TRBV18 and TRBJ1-2; weak D call: TRBD1 (6 bases). The CDR3 loop spans 15 amino acids. Trimming took 0 bases from V and 2 from J, leaving 10 bases between them. CDR1 is KGHSH and CDR2 is LQKENI in the germline V gene. As DNA, the CDR3 is TGTGCCAGCTCACCACCGGCCGGGACAAACTATGGCTACACCTTC. As protein: CASSPPAGTNYGYTF.

This chain uses TRBV18 with TRBJ1-3, with 8 bases fitting TRBD1. After removal of 6 bases from V and 0 bases from J, the junction contained 13 bases not matched to a gene. The CDR3 loop spans 18 amino acids. Germline CDR1 reads KGHSH; CDR2 reads LQKENI. CDR3 protein: CASSQGQGLGNSGNTIYF. CDR3 DNA sequence: TGTGCCAGCTCTCAAGGACAGGGCTTGGGAAACTCTGGAAACACCATATATTTT.

CDR3 sequence: CASSSIQGPAGLSGNTIYF. CDR3 in DNA: TGTGCCAGCAGCTCTATACAGGGGCCGGCGGGTCTTTCTGGAAACACCATATATTTT. The V gene is TRBV11-3, the J gene TRBJ1-3, with 7 bases fitting TRBD1. In germline, CDR1 is SGHNT, CDR2 YENEEA. With V trimmed by 4 bases and J by 1 base, 16 bases remained unmatched. There are 19 residues in the CDR3.

By share of the sample, this clone is medium-sized. The chain recombines TRBV6-8 with TRBJ1-5, with D perhaps matching TRBD1 (5 bases). Per germline, CDR1 MNHGY and CDR2 SAAAGT. The V end was cut by 5 bases, the J end by 0 bases, with 11 bases between. The CDR3 runs 15 residues. The CDR3 nucleotides are TGTGCCAGCAGTGGGCAGGGCTATAGCAATCAGCCCCAGCATTTT. It specifies CASSGQGYSNQPQHF.

The chain uses TRBV29-1 and TRBJ1-2; 7 nucleotides align to TRBD1. CDR1 and CDR2 from the germline V gene are SQVTM and ANQGSEA. The V and J ends lost 7 bases and 4 bases, in that order; junction bases with no gene match: 21. The CDR3 loop spans 17 amino acids. The DNA of the CDR3 is TGCAGCGCCATGGGAAGGGTAGACAGGGCTGATTTCTATGGCTACACCTTC. Protein sequence: CSAMGRVDRADFYGYTF. The full variable domain, with the rest looked up from reference TRBV29-1 and TRBJ1-2, is SAVISQKPSRDICQRGTSLTIQCQVDSQVTMMFWYRQQPGQSLTLIATANQGSEATYESGFVIDKFPISRPNLTFSTLTVSNMSPEDSSIYLCSAMGRVDRADFYGYTFGSGTRLTVV.

This clone was counted a few times. This chain uses TRBV11-3 with TRBJ1-1, with 9 positions matching TRBD1. After removal of 4 bases from V and 5 bases from J, the junction contained 5 bases not matched to a gene. Germline lookup yields CDR1 SGHNT and CDR2 YENEEA. The CDR3 totals 14 residues. For the CDR3, the DNA is TGTGCCAGCAGCTATGGGACAGGGCGGACTGAAGCTTTCTTT. Translation: CASSYGTGRTEAFF.

V usage is TRBV7-5 and J usage is TRBJ2-1; the table's D call of TRBD2 was not tested on the DNA. TRBV7-5 is a documented pseudogene. The CDR3 consists of 18 residues. CDR3 coding DNA: TGTGCCAGCAGCTCCGGGACTAGCGGGAGCAGCACCTACAATGAGCAGTTCTTC. It codes for CASSSGTSGSSTYNEQFF.

The table lists this clone with a few counts. The V and J genes are TRBV9 and TRBJ2-3, with 11 bases matching TRBD2. V gave up 5 bases and J gave up 3 bases; unmatched junction bases: 5. This CDR3 comprises 15 residues. CDR1 is SGDLS, CDR2 YYNGEE, per germline. The CDR3 reads CASRETSGDTDTQYF. The DNA of the CDR3 is TGTGCCAGCAGGGAGACTAGCGGGGATACAGATACGCAGTATTTT.

By sample share, this clone is medium-sized. CDR3 nucleotides: TGTGCCAGCAGCCTCGGACAGGTCGTAAGCCGCGAGCAGTACTTC. This encodes CASSLGQVVSREQYF. The V and J genes are TRBV11-3 and TRBJ2-7; 7 nucleotides align to TRBD1. Losses at the gene ends were 5 bases for V and 6 bases for J; bases not matched to a gene: 13. The germline V gene has CDR1 SGHNT and CDR2 YENEEA. The CDR3 length is 15 residues.

This clone was seen more than once but under ten times. This chain links TRBV6-8 with TRBJ2-1; 7 bases agree with TRBD1. J was trimmed by 4 bases and V by 6 bases; bases with no gene match: 9. The CDR3 contains 15 residues. Per the germline V gene, CDR1 is MNHGY and CDR2 is SAAAGT. The CDR3 spells CASSDQTGQYNEQFF. CDR3 DNA: TGTGCCAGCAGCGATCAAACGGGACAGTACAATGAGCAGTTCTTC.

This sequence joins TRBV28 and TRBJ1-2, with 7 bases lining up with TRBD1. V was pared by 7 bases and J by 1 base, with 15 bases of the junction left unmatched. In germline, CDR1 is MDHEN, CDR2 SYDVKM. The CDR3 spans 17 residues. The CDR3 DNA is TGTGCCAGCATGAATCGGGACAGCGGAAGGGGTAACTATGGCTACACCTTC. Protein sequence: CASMNRDSGRGNYGYTF.

Within the sample, this clone is medium-sized. The rearrangement links TRBV11-3 to TRBJ2-2; 10 bases fit TRBD2. This CDR3 is 17 amino acids long. V lost 5 bases, J lost 4 bases, and 10 bases stayed unmatched. Per the germline V gene, CDR1 is SGHNT and CDR2 is YENEEA. This chain's CDR3 is CASSTPTSGASTGELFF. The CDR3 nucleotides read TGTGCCAGCAGCACTCCAACTAGCGGGGCGAGCACCGGGGAGCTGTTTTTT.

This clone is medium-sized. The CDR3 spells CASRLGERELGRGNEQFF. The CDR3 DNA is TGCGCCAGCCGGTTAGGGGAGCGGGAGTTGGGTAGGGGCAATGAGCAGTTCTTC. The chain uses TRBV4-1 and TRBJ2-1; 8 bases are shared with TRBD2. The V segment lost 8 bases and the J segment 6 bases; nucleotides outside the gene matches: 21. From germline, CDR1 is MGHRA and CDR2 YSYEKL. The CDR3 runs 18 residues.

Only a few counts were recorded for this clone. The chain joins TRBV30 to TRBJ1-1; D remains unclear. The CDR3 totals 13 residues. Trimming removed 3 bases from V and 3 bases from J, with 11 bases in between. Germline CDR1 reads GTSNPN; CDR2 reads SVGIG (reference sequence). CDR3: CAWRSGWDTEAFF. In DNA form, the CDR3 reads TGTGCCTGGAGATCGGGGTGGGACACTGAAGCTTTCTTT.

The chain has TRBV6-8 and TRBJ1-2; 9 nucleotides match TRBD1. The CDR3 extends over 13 amino acids. Looked up from germline, CDR1 is MNHGY and CDR2 is SAAAGT. V was clipped by 7 bases and J by 10 bases; unmatched bases: 10. The CDR3 loop reads CASTFGTGKDYTF. For the CDR3, the DNA is TGTGCCAGCACTTTTGGGACAGGGAAGGACTACACCTTC.